The 22 T cell receptor beta chains below were found in one sample sequenced in a study of cytomegalovirus exposure and HLA in healthy donors. Both 60 Vbeta primers and 13 Jbeta primers went into the PCR. Assay used: immunoSEQ multiplex PCR; TCRdb lists only in-frame clones, some missing. The data hold around 150,000 clones, with about four fifths observed a single time. The specimen was PBMCs. Every receptor here comes from a man in his fifties or sixties in good health and CMV-seropositive.

The V call is TRBV30, the J call TRBJ1-1; D is undetermined. The ends were cut back, 1 base at V and 11 bases at J, with 11 bases in the middle. The CDR3 has 11 residues. Germline CDR1 reads GTSNPN; CDR2 reads SVGIG (reference sequence). The CDR3 protein is CAWSEEGAAFF. In DNA, the CDR3 is TGTGCCTGGAGTGAGGAGGGTGCCGCTTTCTTT.

The chain uses TRBV6-5 and TRBJ1-5; D ambiguous. The germline gives CDR1 MNHEY, CDR2 SVGAGI. With 11 bases removed from V and 0 bases from J, the gap between germline ends came to 11 bases. This CDR3 region has 13 residues. CDR3 loop: CAAGRNSNQPQHF. CDR3 coding DNA: TGTGCCGCGGGCAGGAATAGCAATCAGCCCCAGCATTTT.

The chain carries TRBV7-3 and TRBJ2-5; 8 bases line up with TRBD2. The CDR3 spans 14 residues. The germline V gene has CDR1 SGHTA and CDR2 FQGTGA. Trimming at V came to 4 bases and at J to 5 bases, leaving 6 bases not matched to a gene. CDR3 loop: CASSSGLASETQYF. CDR3 nucleotide sequence: TGTGCCAGCAGCTCCGGACTAGCCTCCGAGACCCAGTACTTC.

The CDR3 protein is CASSGNSRGELFF. The CDR3 nucleotides read TGCGCCAGCAGCGGGAATAGCCGCGGGGAGCTGTTTTTT. The V gene is TRBV10-1, the J gene TRBJ2-2, with a tentative D call TRBD2 (5 bases). V gave up 6 bases and J gave up 7 bases, with 12 bases separating them. Per the germline V gene, CDR1 is WNHNN and CDR2 is SYGVQD (reference sequence). This CDR3 spans 13 amino acids.

V gene TRBV6-1 combines with J gene TRBJ2-1; 14 bases align to TRBD2. After removal of 8 bases from V and 4 bases from J, the junction contained 4 bases not matched to a gene. There are 15 residues in the CDR3. CDR1 and CDR2 from the germline V gene are MNHNS and SASEGT. The CDR3 bases are TGTGCCAGCCTCGGGACTAGCGGGAGTTACAATGAGCAGTTCTTC. This sequence encodes CASLGTSGSYNEQFF.

V usage is TRBV7-9 and J usage is TRBJ2-2; the match to TRBD2 covers 7 bases. This CDR3 region has 16 residues. The J segment lost 0 bases and the V segment lost 2 bases, leaving 3 bases of the junction unmatched. The germline V gene has CDR1 SEHNR and CDR2 FQNEAQ (reference sequence). CDR3 protein: CASSLRLAANTGELFF. DNA of the CDR3: TGTGCCAGCAGCTTACGACTAGCTGCGAACACCGGGGAGCTGTTTTTT. The full variable domain, in which reference TRBV7-9 and TRBJ2-2 provide the parts outside the CDR3, is DTGVSQNPRHKITKRGQNVTFRCDPISEHNRLYWYRQTLGQGPEFLTYFQNEAQLEKSRLLSDRFSAERPKGSFSTLEIQRTEQGDSAMYLCASSLRLAANTGELFFGEGSRLTVL.

Of note for this clone: An end of the junction does not agree with germline; a read error may underlie this. V is TRBV5-1 and J is TRBJ2-3; TRBD2 aligns across 9 bases. The CDR3 covers 17 residues. In germline, CDR1 is SGHRS, CDR2 YFSETQ. DNA of the CDR3: TGCGCCAGCAGCTTAGGGGCGGGAGGGCCGAACACAGGTACGCAGTATTTT. Its translation: CASSLGAGGPNTGTQYF.

This chain uses TRBV28 with TRBJ1-2, with D possibly being TRBD1 (6 bases). The length of the CDR3 is 16 residues. V lost 4 bases to trimming and J lost 4 bases, with 19 bases between them. Germline CDR1 reads MDHEN; CDR2 reads SYDVKM. The CDR3 here is CASSYTGTSGPYGYTF. CDR3 in DNA: TGTGCCAGCAGTTATACCGGGACATCCGGCCCCTATGGCTACACCTTC.

This chain connects TRBV29-1 to TRBJ2-3; 8 bases are a match to TRBD1. The CDR3 contains 13 residues. Germline trimming cut 5 bases from V and 6 bases from J; bases unmatched to any gene: 7. The germline V gene encodes CDR1 SQVTM and CDR2 ANQGSEA. As DNA, the CDR3 is TGCAGCGTTCGCACCCAGGGGGCTGATACGCAGTATTTT. As protein: CSVRTQGADTQYF.

The chain has TRBV28 and TRBJ2-7; perhaps TRBD2 as D (5 bases). Per the germline V gene, CDR1 is MDHEN and CDR2 is SYDVKM. This CDR3 is 13 amino acids long. Trimming shortened V by 10 bases and J by 2 bases, and 15 bases separated the two germline ends. This CDR3 is CATGEALPYEQYF. The CDR3 DNA reads TGTGCCACCGGGGAAGCGCTACCCTACGAGCAGTACTTC.

For this clone: Compared with germline, one end of the junction differs, possibly owing to a read error. Here the CDR3 reads CASSVAGAETQYF. CDR3 sequence (DNA): TGTGCCAGCAGCGTAGCGGGAGCGGAGACCCAGTACTTC. The chain employs TRBV7-9 and TRBJ2-5; the match to TRBD2 covers 9 bases. The CDR3 runs 13 residues. The germline CDR1 and CDR2 sequences are SEHNR and FQNEAQ (reference sequence). The entire variable domain, with the rest obtained from reference TRBV7-9 and TRBJ2-5, is as follows: DTGVSQNPRHKITKRGQNVTFRCDPISEHNRLYWYRQTLGQGPEFLTYFQNEAQLEKSRLLSDRFSAERPKGSFSTLEIQRTEQGDSAMYLCASSVAGAETQYFGPGTRLLVL.

The chain has TRBV19 and TRBJ2-2; D may be TRBD2 (6 bases). This CDR3 region has 16 residues. V lost 3 bases and J 4 bases, leaving 15 bases between the germline ends. The germline gives CDR1 LNHDA, CDR2 SQIVND (reference sequence). The chain's CDR3 is CASSIEGGAATGELFF. The CDR3 coding sequence is TGTGCCAGTAGTATTGAGGGCGGGGCCGCCACCGGGGAGCTGTTTTTT.

The rearrangement joins TRBV11-2 to TRBJ2-1; D perhaps matches TRBD2 (5 bases). Germline loops: CDR1 SGHAT, CDR2 FQNNGV. The length of the CDR3 is 13 residues. The V end lost 4 bases, the J end lost 4 bases, and 8 bases lay between the germline ends. The chain's CDR3 is CASSSRLYNEQFF. The CDR3 DNA reads as TGTGCCAGCAGCTCCAGACTATACAATGAGCAGTTCTTC.

A remark on this clone: Germline and junction disagree at one end, which may indicate a read error. J is TRBJ2-7 and V is TRBV19; the match to TRBD1 covers 7 bases. The germline V gene encodes CDR1 LNHDA and CDR2 SQIVND (reference sequence). This CDR3 is 13 amino acids long. The CDR3 loop is CASSAPRRGTVLF. The CDR3 nucleotides are TGTGCCAGTAGTGCCCCCCGCCGAGGGACAGTCCTCTTC.

This sequence joins TRBV6-5 and TRBJ2-4; tentative D call: TRBD1 (5 bases). Germline V CDR1 and CDR2: MNHEY, SVGAGI. V was clipped by 4 bases and J by 7 bases, with 14 bases between them. This CDR3 is built from 14 residues. CDR3 sequence (DNA): TGTGCCAGCAGTTCTCAGGGATTACGGAACATTCAGTACTTC. Amino acid sequence: CASSSQGLRNIQYF.

The chain has TRBV5-1 and TRBJ2-1; 8 bases are shared with TRBD1. From germline, CDR1 is SGHRS and CDR2 YFSETQ. CDR3 length: 16 residues. V shed 5 bases and J 0 bases; nucleotides not matched to a gene: 7. This chain's CDR3 is CASRDTGGISYNEQFF. In DNA form, the CDR3 reads TGCGCCAGCAGAGATACAGGGGGAATCTCCTACAATGAGCAGTTCTTC.

The J gene is TRBJ2-7, the V gene TRBV10-3, with D perhaps matching TRBD2 (7 bases). Germline V gene data show CDR1 as ENHRY and CDR2 as SYGVKD. Trimming took off 0 bases at V and 4 bases at J, with 13 bases between the two ends. The CDR3 is 15 residues long. For the CDR3, the DNA is TGTGCCATCAGTGAGTCAGGGGGGGTGGAGTACGAGCAGTACTTC. Amino acids: CAISESGGVEYEQYF.

The CDR3 bases are TGTGCCAGCAGTCGACGGACAGGGACTTTGGGACCCCAGCATTTT. It specifies CASSRRTGTLGPQHF. The chain links TRBV6-1 to TRBJ1-5, with 8 bases lining up with TRBD1. V lost 5 bases, J lost 10 bases, and 13 bases stayed unmatched. This CDR3 has 15 amino acids. Germline V gives CDR1 MNHNS, CDR2 SASEGT.

CDR3 DNA: TGTGCCAGCAGCTGGGGGACAGGGGGGGCCTACGAGCAGTACTTC. It encodes CASSWGTGGAYEQYF. The V call is TRBV5-5, the J call TRBJ2-7, with 11 nucleotides matching TRBD1. The CDR3 contains 15 residues. V lost 3 bases to trimming and J lost 2 bases; unmatched junction nucleotides: 4. Germline CDR1 SGHKS, CDR2 YYEKEE (reference sequence).

The chain employs TRBV5-1 and TRBJ2-7; the D gene is possibly TRBD2 (6 bases). This CDR3 contains 15 residues. Germline lookup yields CDR1 SGHRS and CDR2 YFSETQ. Trimming left V 4 bases short and J 6 bases short, with 20 bases between. The CDR3 reads CASSTTGTEEGEQYF. The CDR3 bases are TGCGCCAGCAGCACGACCGGGACTGAGGAGGGCGAGCAGTACTTC.

The chain is built from TRBV19 and TRBJ1-2, with D maybe TRBD1 (6 bases). V lost 6 bases and J lost 1, with 12 bases in between. CDR1 LNHDA and CDR2 SQIVND come from the germline V gene (reference sequence). The CDR3 runs to 14 residues. The CDR3 DNA is TGTGCCAGTAGATGGACAGACCATAACTATGGCTACACCTTC. Its protein is CASRWTDHNYGYTF.

This clone was recorded only once. V gene TRBV6-1 combines with J gene TRBJ2-1; possibly TRBD1 for D (6 bases). Germline V CDR1 and CDR2: MNHNS, SASEGT. The CDR3 runs 14 residues. V lost 1 base to trimming and J lost 7 bases, with 11 bases between them. The CDR3 DNA follows: TGTGCCAGCAGTGAAGTACAGGGAGATAATGAGCAGTTCTTC. Amino acids: CASSEVQGDNEQFF.